The sample holds a few counts of the clone carrying this TCR beta chain. TCR beta CDR3 region amplification was performed from RNA transcripts. HTBI primers drove first-round RT-PCR of the TCR CDR3. TCRdb ran MiXCR on the multiplex PCR reads and lists one entry per CDR3 protein. The repertoire holds 700,000 to 850,000 distinct CDR3 sequences, around a third seen once, with around 30% in the top ten. This record belongs to a study of T cells in Graves' hyperthyroidism and ophthalmopathy. The receptor was derived from a woman in her thirties or forties with Graves' hyperthyroidism. The sample comprised blood.

The CDR3 region is CASSQESQGGDEQYF. The CDR3 bases are TGCGCCAGCAGCCAAGAATCCCAGGGTGGCGACGAGCAGTACTTC. The chain recombines TRBV4-3 with TRBJ2-7; D might be TRBD1 (5 bases). Trimming removed 0 bases from V and 5 bases from J, with 14 bases in between. The CDR3 is 15 amino acids. The germline V gene encodes CDR1 LGHNA and CDR2 YSLEER.